These 25 T cell receptor beta chains share one sample of origin, sequenced in a study of T cells after yellow fever vaccination. TCRdb recomputed calls from the 5' RACE reads with MiXCR, one row per CDR3 protein. This table holds 510,000 or so distinct CDR3 sequences, under 25% found once. The sequenced sample was PBMCs, obtained 15 days after the yellow fever booster vaccination. The receptors were gathered from a man aged 30 to 45 who received the YFV17D yellow fever vaccine.

This clonotype has more than one count but fewer than ten. V gene TRBV27 combines with J gene TRBJ2-2; D gene unclear. The length of the CDR3 is 13 residues. The ends were cut back, 8 bases at V and 5 bases at J, with 12 bases in the middle. In germline, CDR1 is MNHEY, CDR2 SMNVEV (reference sequence). The CDR3 loop is CASCKEWTGELFF. Written as DNA, the CDR3 is TGTGCCAGCTGTAAAGAGTGGACCGGGGAGCTGTTTTTT.

The V and J genes are TRBV27 and TRBJ2-7, with D unclear. V lost 6 bases and J 5 bases, leaving 14 bases between the germline ends. From germline, CDR1 is MNHEY and CDR2 SMNVEV (reference sequence). The CDR3 consists of 13 residues. CDR3 in DNA: TGTGCCAGCAGAAGGACGCTGAATCACGAGCAGTACTTC. Translating gives CASRRTLNHEQYF.

This clonotype came up a few times. CDR3 protein: CASSAGLAGYEQYF. The CDR3 DNA is TGTGCCAGCAGCGCGGGACTAGCGGGGTACGAGCAGTACTTC. The rearrangement uses TRBV14 and TRBJ2-7; TRBD2 agrees at 13 bases. The junction had 2 bases not matched to a gene; V was cut back by 5 bases and J by 4 bases. The CDR3 extends over 14 amino acids. Germline V CDR1 and CDR2: SGHDN, FVKESK.

This clonotype has just a few counts. The chain has TRBV19 and TRBJ2-3; 9 bases are shared with TRBD2. V dropped 7 bases and J dropped 4; count of bases not matched to a gene: 6. Germline V CDR1 and CDR2: LNHDA, SQIVND (reference sequence). The CDR3 runs to 14 residues. The CDR3 is CASIKREDPDTQYF. As DNA, the CDR3 is TGTGCCAGTATTAAGCGGGAGGATCCAGATACGCAGTATTTT.

The V call is TRBV2, the J call TRBJ1-5; weak D call: TRBD1 (5 bases). Trimming removed 8 bases from V and 3 bases from J, with 11 bases in between. Looked up from germline, CDR1 is SNHLY and CDR2 is FYNNEI. The CDR3 covers 13 residues. The CDR3, as DNA: TGTGCCAGCGAGGAGGGGCCCAATCAGCCCCAGCATTTT. Translating gives CASEEGPNQPQHF.

The gene calls are TRBV3-1 and TRBJ2-3; 11 positions agree with TRBD2. Losses at the gene ends were 4 bases for V and 5 bases for J; bases not matched to a gene: 8. This CDR3 comprises 16 residues. Per germline, CDR1 LGHDT and CDR2 YNNKEL (reference sequence). The CDR3 DNA is TGTGCCAGCAGCCTGACTAGCGGGGCCCCAGGAGATACGCAGTATTTT. Its protein is CASSLTSGAPGDTQYF.

The V call is TRBV3-1, the J call TRBJ2-3; TRBD2 matches 12 bases. Germline V CDR1 and CDR2: LGHDT, YNNKEL (reference sequence). This CDR3 spans 16 amino acids. V lost 5 bases and J lost 3; bases outside the gene matches: 6. The CDR3 DNA follows: TGTGCCAGCAGCAATCCGACTAGCGGGAGAACAGATACGCAGTATTTT. Translated, it gives CASSNPTSGRTDTQYF.

With respect to this clonotype: The CDR3 carries no conserved terminal phenylalanine or tryptophan, so it likely arises from a read error. The limits of the CDR3 on the DNA are not certain, so only TCRdb's listed CDR3 is given. The rearrangement joins TRBV21-1 to TRBJ2-7; the table's TRBD1 call for D was not verified on the DNA. TRBV21-1 is a pseudogene. The CDR3 length equals 12 residues, ends included. The CDR3 loop reads CASSVGRDRGEN.

CDR3 residues: CASSVDRSHGYTF. The CDR3 DNA sequence: TGTGCCAGCAGCGTAGACAGGTCTCATGGCTACACCTTC. The rearrangement joins TRBV7-3 to TRBJ1-2, with TRBD1 as a possible D gene (6 bases). The V gene lost 5 bases and the J gene lost 6 bases, with 13 bases spanning the gap. The CDR3 is 13 amino acids. The germline CDR1 and CDR2 sequences are SGHTA and FQGTGA.

The chain is built from TRBV9 and TRBJ2-5; D perhaps matches TRBD1 (5 bases). This CDR3 region has 16 residues. The germline gives CDR1 SGDLS, CDR2 YYNGEE. V was clipped by 0 bases and J by 5 bases, with 17 bases between them. CDR3 amino acids: CASSVGYQGVQETQYF. CDR3 in DNA: TGTGCCAGCAGCGTAGGGTACCAGGGTGTGCAGGAGACCCAGTACTTC.

This sequence joins TRBV7-6 and TRBJ2-5; 7 bases are a match to TRBD2. The CDR3 spans 14 residues. Germline trimming cut 1 base from V and 5 bases from J; bases unmatched to any gene: 4. Germline CDR1 and CDR2: SGHVS and FNYEAQ. The CDR3 reads CASSLVLGGETQYF. The CDR3 bases are TGTGCCAGCAGCTTAGTCTTGGGGGGGGAGACCCAGTACTTC.

The chain has TRBV6-1 and TRBJ2-7, with TRBD2 matching over 9 bases. CDR3 length equals 15 residues. The V and J ends lost 6 bases and 4 bases, in that order; junction bases with no gene match: 10. Germline V gene lookup returns CDR1 MNHNS and CDR2 SASEGT. DNA of the CDR3: TGTGCCAGCAGAGAACCGGCTAGCGGGACATACGAGCAGTACTTC. As protein: CASREPASGTYEQYF.

This clonotype was counted between two and nine times. The chain employs TRBV19 and TRBJ2-1; tentative D call: TRBD2 (6 bases). V was pared by 5 bases and J by 4 bases, with 12 bases between. The CDR3 covers 14 residues. Germline assignment: CDR1 LNHDA and CDR2 SQIVND (reference sequence). The DNA for the CDR3 is TGTGCCAGTAGTGGTGGCGGGACTTACAATGAGCAGTTCTTC. Residues: CASSGGGTYNEQFF.

This clonotype was seen a handful of times. The rearrangement joins TRBV20-1 to TRBJ1-1; unclear D gene. CDR3 size: 13 residues. Germline-derived CDR1 and CDR2 are DFQATT and SNEGSKA (reference sequence). The V end lost 3 bases, the J end lost 1 base, and 9 bases lay between the germline ends. The CDR3 is CSAREGWNTEAFF. The CDR3 nucleotides are TGCAGTGCTAGGGAAGGGTGGAACACTGAAGCTTTCTTT.

This clonotype was counted between two and nine times. The chain uses TRBV14 and TRBJ2-4; 9 nucleotides agree with TRBD2. CDR1 is SGHDN, CDR2 FVKESK, per germline. The CDR3 length is 15 residues. The V and J ends lost 5 bases and 6 bases, in that order; junction bases with no gene match: 8. The CDR3 bases are TGTGCCAGCAGCGATAGCGGGAGAAACGGAAACATTCAGTACTTC. Protein product: CASSDSGRNGNIQYF.

The CDR3 here is CASSWSGTSASYEQYF. The DNA for the CDR3 is TGTGCCAGCAGCTGGTCCGGGACTAGCGCCTCCTACGAGCAGTACTTC. The rearrangement uses TRBV7-8 and TRBJ2-7, with 10 positions matching TRBD2. The CDR3 runs to 16 residues. Germline CDR1 and CDR2: SGHVS and FQNEAQ. Unmatched junction bases numbered 6, after V lost 4 bases and J lost 0 bases.

There are a few counts of this clonotype. The genes are TRBV5-8 and TRBJ2-2, with 9 bases that match TRBD2. The V segment lost 2 bases and the J segment 1 base; nucleotides outside the gene matches: 6. Germline CDR1 and CDR2: SGHTS and YDEGEE. This CDR3 has 17 amino acids. The CDR3 coding sequence is TGTGCCAGCAGCTTCGCTAGCGGGGCCCAGAACACCGGGGAGCTGTTTTTT. It yields the protein CASSFASGAQNTGELFF.

This clonotype was found a few times. V is TRBV20-1 and J is TRBJ2-2, with D perhaps matching TRBD2 (6 bases). The CDR3 contains 13 residues. Trimming removed 7 bases from V and 5 bases from J, with 14 bases in between. The germline CDR1 and CDR2 sequences are DFQATT and SNEGSKA (reference sequence). Written as DNA, the CDR3 is TGCAGTGGTTTTAGCGGAGGTACCGGGGAGCTGTTTTTT. Amino acid sequence: CSGFSGGTGELFF.

V is TRBV7-2 and J is TRBJ1-1; weak D call: TRBD1 (6 bases). Per the germline V gene, CDR1 is SGHTA and CDR2 is FQGNSA. The CDR3 runs to 13 residues. Trimming left V 6 bases short and J 4 bases short, with 12 bases between. The CDR3 spells CASRLDSFTEAFF. CDR3 coding DNA: TGTGCCAGCAGGTTGGACAGCTTCACTGAAGCTTTCTTT.

In its sample, this clonotype was seen a few times. The rearrangement uses TRBV20-1 and TRBJ2-7, with a tentative D call TRBD1 (5 bases). CDR3 length: 10 residues. Per germline, CDR1 DFQATT and CDR2 SNEGSKA (reference sequence). Trimming removed 5 bases at V and 3 bases at J, with 5 bases between. CDR3 protein: CSAGHYEQYF. CDR3 nucleotide sequence: TGCAGTGCTGGACACTACGAGCAGTACTTC.

This sequence joins TRBV5-1 and TRBJ2-7; 9 bases align to TRBD1. V dropped 4 bases and J dropped 5; count of bases not matched to a gene: 7. The germline CDR1 and CDR2 sequences are SGHRS and YFSETQ. This CDR3 is built from 14 residues. For the CDR3, the DNA is TGCGCCAGCAGCGTCCGGGACAGGGACCACGAGCAGTACTTC. Its protein product is CASSVRDRDHEQYF.

The chain joins TRBV7-8 to TRBJ2-7, with D perhaps matching TRBD2 (5 bases). CDR3 length equals 15 residues. V was trimmed by 0 bases and J by 3 bases, leaving 12 bases between them. From germline, CDR1 is SGHVS and CDR2 FQNEAQ. Here the CDR3 reads CASSLAGGLNYEQYF. In DNA, the CDR3 is TGTGCCAGCAGCTTAGCCGGCGGACTGAACTACGAGCAGTACTTC.

V gene TRBV6-1 combines with J gene TRBJ2-3; either TRBD1 or TRBD2 may fit D (5 bases each). Germline CDR1 MNHNS, CDR2 SASEGT. The V gene lost 6 bases and the J gene lost 5 bases, with 12 bases spanning the gap. The CDR3 contains 13 residues. The CDR3 nucleotides read TGTGCCAGCAGGGGACCTGGGAAAGATACGCAGTATTTT. This sequence encodes CASRGPGKDTQYF.

The rearrangement uses TRBV7-9 and TRBJ1-5; 9 positions agree with TRBD1. CDR3 length: 14 amino acids. The trim removed 4 bases at V and 8 bases at J, leaving 6 bases unmatched. CDR1 and CDR2 from the germline V gene are SEHNR and FQNEAQ (reference sequence). CDR3 sequence reads: CASSSTGGVKPQHF. DNA of the CDR3: TGTGCCAGCAGCTCGACAGGGGGGGTGAAGCCCCAGCATTTT.

This clonotype was seen only a few times. CDR3 region: CASSYSSAAYEQYF. The CDR3 bases are TGTGCCAGCAGTTACTCCTCAGCAGCCTACGAGCAGTACTTC. This chain joins TRBV6-5 and TRBJ2-7; no firm D call. Germline CDR1 MNHEY, CDR2 SVGAGI. The V and J ends lost 0 bases and 2 bases respectively, with 8 bases between them. The CDR3 covers 14 residues.